This T cell receptor (beta chain) is drawn from a study of CD8 T cells in ankylosing spondylitis (TCRdb year 2017). Regarding the research as a whole: The study set out to find disease-linked TCR variants by profiling T cell receptor beta repertoires in ankylosing spondylitis patients and healthy donors. Peripheral blood samples were taken, and synovial fluid was additionally collected from ankylosing spondylitis patients. In total, the full study cohort was made up of 85 to 140 healthy donors and some 26 ankylosing spondylitis patients.

Results the study describes overall, beyond this receptor: Significant enrichment of the disease-linked clones was reported in matched synovial fluid samples from ankylosing spondylitis patients. A TCR beta motif made up of 7 to 9 highly homologous amino acid variants appeared to be characteristic of blood from ankylosing spondylitis patients. Some of the motif variants had been reported before in the synovial fluid and blood of reactive arthritis patients, a finding that suggests common disease-initiation mechanisms. The disease-linked clones had a CD8+ phenotype and were found at relatively low frequencies in peripheral blood.

Data came from an Illumina HiSeq 2500. Quantitative 5'-RACE with molecular barcodes was used to prepare TCR beta libraries. The paper's data handling went like this. Disease-linked TCR variants were identified with a new computational method built on a probabilistic model of VDJ rearrangement. TCRdb cleaned the public reads at Q25 with fastp, built clones with MiXCR and kept in-frame beta chains. Duplicate CDR3 protein sequences are folded into a single record with the most common DNA and genes. The V and J calls shown here were made by TCRdb, not taken from the authors' results. For this sample the table gives 700,000 or so distinct CDR3 sequences, of which roughly 19% were detected only once. Jointly, the top ten make up around a fifth of the sample. As to this clonotype: No cognate antigen has been identified for it. No base qualities exist here, and no much larger clone lies one base off it.

Sequenced sample: blood, either unsorted or a sorted T cell fraction (not recorded which). This TCR was recovered from a male donor with ankylosing spondylitis.

The DNA sequence reads TGTGCCAGCAGCTTAGTCTTAGACTACGGAGAGACCCAGTACTTC. This yields the protein CASSLVLDYGETQYF. The receptor chain draws on TRBV11-1 and TRBJ2-5, and perhaps TRBD2 as D gene, on 5 matching bases. Cut back by 1 base and 4 bases, the V and J ends lie 13 bases apart. CDR1 and CDR2 are read off the germline V gene (reference sequence) as SGHAT and FQDESV. From the cysteine up to the phenylalanine, the CDR3 has a length of 15 residues. Of all the DNA, just the CDR3 is kept, 45 bases in frame from base 1. Full variable domain (CDR3 extended with the reference TRBV11-1 and TRBJ2-5 proteins): EAEVAQSPRYKITEKSQAVAFWCDPISGHATLYWYRQILGQGPELLVQFQDESVVDDSQLPKDRFSAERLKGVDSTLKIQPAELGDSAMYLCASSLVLDYGETQYFGPGTRLLVL.